This T cell receptor beta chain was found in a study of blood T cell repertoires in COVID-19. About the study: PBMCs, B-cell-depleted T cells, or T cells were the source of the cDNA or gDNA that made up the material.

This study enrolled people aged roughly 18 to 89 from about 26 US geographic areas. Participant-reported clinical history was the basis for cohort assignment. Here immunoSEQ multiplex PCR was the method, and the copy in TCRdb shows in-frame clones only, minus some. The profile covers about 220,000 clones, with under 90% appearing a single time and roughly 4.8% taken by the ten largest. V lost 4 bases and J lost 6, with 10 bases in between. The CDR3 extends over 13 amino acids. CDR1 is WNHNN, CDR2 SYGVQD, per germline (reference sequence). Material for sequencing was PBMCs or T cells enriched from blood (not recorded which). This receptor was identified in a woman between 45 and 60 years old who had been exposed to COVID-19. The chain combines TRBV10-1 with TRBJ1-5; D is uncertain. This chain's CDR3 is CASSAGAGQPQHF. The CDR3 DNA sequence: TGCGCCAGCAGTGCGGGTGCGGGTCAGCCCCAGCATTTT.